Shown below are 31 T cell receptor beta chains from a single sample sequenced in a study of blood T cell repertoires in COVID-19. TCRdb's table, derived via immunoSEQ multiplex PCR, lists solely in-frame clones and lacks some. This table has roughly 120,000 clones, more than 75% appearing once. The sample consisted of peripheral blood. The receptors shown here come from a human donor in a cohort sampled during active COVID-19.

The V call is TRBV18, the J call TRBJ1-5, with 8 bases fitting TRBD1. The V and J ends lost 1 base and 6 bases, in that order; junction bases with no gene match: 8. The germline V gene has CDR1 KGHSH and CDR2 LQKENI. The CDR3 runs to 16 residues. This CDR3 reads CASSPRPGQGSQPQHF. For the CDR3, the DNA is TGTGCCAGCTCACCACGGCCCGGACAGGGCAGTCAGCCCCAGCATTTT.

The rearrangement links TRBV27 to TRBJ2-1; TRBD2 agrees at 7 bases. V dropped 4 bases and J dropped 4; count of bases not matched to a gene: 7. The CDR3 extends over 15 amino acids. Germline V lookup: CDR1 MNHEY, CDR2 SMNVEV (reference sequence). The CDR3 DNA is TGTGCCAGCAGTTGGCTAGCGGAAAGTTACAATGAGCAGTTCTTC. It codes for CASSWLAESYNEQFF.

V usage is TRBV15 and J usage is TRBJ2-7; D gene uncertain. V was shortened by 5 bases and J by 6 bases, with 11 bases between the two germline ends. This CDR3 spans 12 amino acids. Germline-derived CDR1 and CDR2 are LNHNV and YYDKDF (reference sequence). The CDR3 is CATSPRLSEQYF. CDR3 DNA: TGTGCCACCAGCCCGCGCCTTAGCGAGCAGTACTTC.

Details on this clone: One junction end disagrees with the germline gene, perhaps due to a read error. The chain links TRBV28 to TRBJ2-1, with a weak D call TRBD1 (6 bases). This CDR3 is built from 14 residues. Germline V gene lookup returns CDR1 MDHEN and CDR2 SYDVKM. CDR3 bases: TGTGCCAGCAGCCGGACCACAGGGTTCGATGAGCAGCTCTTC. Its translation is CASSRTTGFDEQLF.

The V gene is TRBV7-8, the J gene TRBJ1-4, with TRBD1 matching over 9 bases. The CDR3 covers 15 residues. The V and J ends lost 3 bases and 7 bases, in that order; junction bases with no gene match: 6. CDR1 and CDR2 from the germline V gene are SGHVS and FQNEAQ. CDR3 loop: CASSFPGQGGEKLFF. CDR3 in DNA: TGTGCCAGCAGCTTCCCGGGACAGGGAGGTGAAAAACTGTTTTTT.

The chain carries TRBV11-2 and TRBJ1-3; a weak D match, TRBD1 (5 bases). Germline loops: CDR1 SGHAT, CDR2 FQNNGV. The CDR3 extends over 18 amino acids. V lost 1 base, J lost 1 base, and 17 bases lay in between. The CDR3 protein is CASSLVRGGGTSGNTIYF. The CDR3 DNA reads as TGTGCCAGCAGCTTAGTCCGGGGTGGCGGGACTTCTGGAAACACCATATATTTT.

The gene calls are TRBV12-5 and TRBJ2-7; no reliable D call. V was shortened by 1 base and J by 4 bases, with 8 bases between the two germline ends. Germline CDR1 reads LGHNT; CDR2 reads FRNRAP. This CDR3 has 13 amino acids. The CDR3 sequence: CASGLAPHYEQYF. For the CDR3, the DNA is TGTGCTAGTGGTTTGGCCCCCCATTACGAGCAGTACTTC.

J is TRBJ2-2 and V is TRBV24-1; 9 bases line up with TRBD1. The germline CDR1 and CDR2 sequences are KGHDR and SFDVKD. V gave up 1 base and J gave up 5 bases; unmatched junction bases: 7. CDR3 length equals 17 residues. CDR3 sequence reads: CATSDLSGTGRTGELFF. In nucleotides, the CDR3 is TGTGCCACCAGTGATTTATCCGGGACAGGGAGAACCGGGGAGCTGTTTTTT.

V and J are TRBV19 and TRBJ1-2, with D uncertain. This CDR3 region has 13 residues. CDR1 and CDR2 from the germline V gene are LNHDA and SQIVND (reference sequence). V was cut by 3 bases and J by 0 bases, with 5 bases left in between. CDR3 loop: CASSIRTNYGYTF. CDR3 DNA: TGTGCCAGTAGTATCCGTACTAACTATGGCTACACCTTC. The full variable domain, completed using reference TRBV19 and TRBJ1-2, is DGGITQSPKYLFRKEGQNVTLSCEQNLNHDAMYWYRQDPGQGLRLIYYSQIVNDFQKGDIAEGYSVSREKKESFPLTVTSAQKNPTAFYLCASSIRTNYGYTFGSGTRLTVV.

The CDR3 protein is CASSSPAGNNEQFF. The CDR3 region has the DNA TGTGCCAGCAGCTCCCCGGCCGGGAACAATGAGCAGTTCTTC. The V call is TRBV7-2, the J call TRBJ2-1, with D possibly matching TRBD2 (5 bases). The CDR3 sequence is 14 residues long. V shed 4 bases and J shed 5 bases, with 12 bases lying between them. CDR1 is SGHTA and CDR2 is FQGNSA in the germline V gene.

The chain links TRBV15 to TRBJ1-3; D is ambiguous. CDR3 length: 15 amino acids. CDR1 is LNHNV, CDR2 YYDKDF, per germline (reference sequence). V gave up 1 base and J gave up 0 bases, with 7 bases separating them. CDR3 coding DNA: TGTGCCACCAGCAGAGCTCCGGGCTCTGGAAACACCATATATTTT. Translation: CATSRAPGSGNTIYF.

This chain joins TRBV5-1 and TRBJ2-1; TRBD2 might be the D (6 bases). CDR3 length: 13 amino acids. Germline CDR1 and CDR2: SGHRS and YFSETQ. Trimming shortened V by 5 bases and J by 0 bases, and 6 bases separated the two germline ends. The CDR3 DNA follows: TGCGCCAGCAGGACTAGCTCCTACAATGAGCAGTTCTTC. Its translation is CASRTSSYNEQFF.

The chain links TRBV6-5 to TRBJ2-7, with D possibly TRBD1 on 5 matching bases. Germline CDR1 is MNHEY and CDR2 is SVGAGI. The CDR3 loop spans 14 amino acids. Trimming took 6 bases from V and 0 from J, leaving 12 bases between them. This chain's CDR3 is CASRARANSYEQYF. Here the CDR3 DNA reads TGTGCCAGCAGGGCCAGGGCTAACTCCTACGAGCAGTACTTC.

V gene TRBV3-1 (or the pseudogene TRBV3-2) combines with J gene TRBJ1-5, with D maybe TRBD1 (6 bases). The CDR3 is made up of 15 amino acids. Germline V gene sequence: CDR1 LGHDT, CDR2 YNNKEL (reference sequence). Trimming removed 1 base from V and 7 bases from J, with 14 bases in between. CDR3 nucleotide sequence: TGTGCCAGCAGCCAAGGGAGGGGGGGAGAGCAGCCCCAGCATTTT. It specifies CASSQGRGGEQPQHF.

The genes are TRBV7-7 and TRBJ2-2; 10 nucleotides line up with TRBD2. CDR3 length equals 15 residues. Germline V gene data show CDR1 as SSHAT and CDR2 as FNYEAQ (reference sequence). Unmatched junction bases numbered 7, after V lost 6 bases and J lost 6 bases. The CDR3 protein is CASRTGAGGPGELFF. DNA of the CDR3: TGTGCCAGCAGGACGGGAGCGGGAGGGCCCGGGGAGCTGTTTTTT.

The chain has TRBV6-5 and TRBJ1-1; 12 bases agree with TRBD1. V was pared by 11 bases and J by 0 bases, with 4 bases of the junction left unmatched. CDR1 is MNHEY, CDR2 SVGAGI, per germline. The CDR3 has 14 residues. This CDR3 reads CAGGTGGVNTEAFF. CDR3 DNA: TGTGCCGGAGGGACAGGGGGCGTGAACACTGAAGCTTTCTTT.

The chain is built from TRBV3-1 (or the pseudogene TRBV3-2) and TRBJ1-2; TRBD1 is a possible D gene (6 bases). From germline, CDR1 is LGHDT and CDR2 YNNKEL (reference sequence). This CDR3 has 14 amino acids. V dropped 2 bases and J dropped 2 bases, with 9 bases sitting between them. CDR3 bases: TGTGCCAGCAGCCAAACTACAGGGAACTATGGCTACACCTTC. Encoded protein: CASSQTTGNYGYTF.

The chain has TRBV29-1 and TRBJ2-1; TRBD2 might be the D (5 bases). The CDR3 is 17 amino acids. Germline-derived CDR1 and CDR2 are SQVTM and ANQGSEA. The V end lost 6 bases, the J end lost 4 bases, and 25 bases lay between the germline ends. The CDR3 is CSVFGDYLAADYNEQFF. The CDR3 bases are TGCAGCGTCTTCGGGGATTATCTAGCAGCCGATTACAATGAGCAGTTCTTC.

This clone was detected once. This sequence joins TRBV9 and TRBJ2-1; D perhaps matches TRBD1 (6 bases). Trimming took off 0 bases at V and 3 bases at J, with 10 bases between the two ends. Germline lookup yields CDR1 SGDLS and CDR2 YYNGEE. The length of the CDR3 is 15 residues. The CDR3 loop reads CASSVDPGDYNEQFF. The CDR3 nucleotides read TGTGCCAGCAGCGTAGATCCAGGGGACTACAATGAGCAGTTCTTC.

This clone turned up a few times. The genes are TRBV5-6 and TRBJ2-2, with TRBD1 matching 7 bases. V shed 2 bases and J 6 bases; nucleotides not matched to a gene: 1. The CDR3 has 13 residues. From germline, CDR1 is SGHDT and CDR2 YYEEEE. The CDR3 bases are TGTGCCAGCAGCTTAACAGGGGCCGGGGAGCTGTTTTTT. Encoded protein: CASSLTGAGELFF.

The rearrangement links TRBV5-1 to TRBJ2-5, with 7 bases fitting TRBD1. This CDR3 comprises 14 residues. Germline CDR1 is SGHRS and CDR2 is YFSETQ. The trim removed 3 bases at V and 1 base at J, leaving 3 bases unmatched. CDR3 DNA sequence: TGCGCCAGCAGCTCCGGGACAGCCCAAGAGACCCAGTACTTC. This codes for CASSSGTAQETQYF.

This chain links TRBV19 with TRBJ2-1; TRBD2 matches at 14 bases. The CDR3 has 22 residues. Germline values: CDR1 LNHDA, CDR2 SQIVND (reference sequence). V lost 11 bases, J lost 0 bases, and 24 bases stayed unmatched. In DNA, the CDR3 is TGTGCCCGGAGGGGCGGGTTGTCCGGGACTAGCGGGAGTAGGGGCTCCTACAATGAGCAGTTCTTC. Translating it yields CARRGGLSGTSGSRGSYNEQFF.

The chain couples TRBV12-5 to TRBJ2-7, with TRBD2 as a possible D gene (5 bases). This CDR3 is built from 13 residues. V lost 4 bases to trimming and J lost 9 bases, with 16 bases between them. Per the germline V gene, CDR1 is LGHNT and CDR2 is FRNRAP. CDR3 protein: CASGSSGGPGQYF. The DNA for the CDR3 is TGTGCTAGTGGTTCCTCCGGAGGACCAGGGCAGTACTTC.

This chain uses TRBV20-1 with TRBJ1-2, with 10 bases lining up with TRBD1. The CDR3 has 11 residues. The ends lost 6 bases at V and 7 bases at J; junction bases unmatched: 2. Germline V lookup: CDR1 DFQATT, CDR2 SNEGSKA (reference sequence). The CDR3 region is CSARTGGGYTF. In DNA form, the CDR3 reads TGCAGTGCAAGGACAGGGGGTGGCTACACCTTC.

V and J are TRBV6-6 and TRBJ2-6; D might be TRBD2 (5 bases). There are 16 residues in the CDR3. Trimming took off 4 bases at V and 0 bases at J, with 10 bases between the two ends. Germline V gives CDR1 MNHNY, CDR2 SVGAGI (reference sequence). CDR3 coding DNA: TGTGCCAGCAGTTTAAGACTAAACTCTGGGGCCAACGTCCTGACTTTC. Its protein is CASSLRLNSGANVLTF.

The chain uses TRBV7-3 and TRBJ2-3, with D unclear. Germline values: CDR1 SGHTA, CDR2 FQGTGA. Trimming took off 0 bases at V and 3 bases at J, with 10 bases between the two ends. The CDR3 loop spans 15 amino acids. The CDR3 reads CASSLTALTTDTQYF. Here the CDR3 DNA reads TGTGCCAGCAGCTTAACCGCCCTCACAACAGATACGCAGTATTTT.

The chain joins TRBV5-4 to TRBJ2-2; no definite D call. Germline CDR1 SGHNT, CDR2 YYREEE (reference sequence). Trimming stripped 4 bases from V and 1 base from J, with 8 bases between. CDR3 length: 14 amino acids. The CDR3 spells CASSLNRNTGELFF. CDR3 bases: TGTGCCAGCAGCCTTAACAGGAACACCGGGGAGCTGTTTTTT.

J is TRBJ2-3 and V is TRBV9; TRBD2 agrees at 8 bases. V shed 0 bases and J 3 bases; nucleotides not matched to a gene: 9. This CDR3 has 17 residues. Germline V gene sequence: CDR1 SGDLS, CDR2 YYNGEE. The CDR3 here is CASSVDVGAGATDTQYF. The DNA of the CDR3 is TGTGCCAGCAGCGTAGATGTTGGAGCGGGAGCAACAGATACGCAGTATTTT.

This clone has just one count. The J gene is TRBJ2-1, the V gene TRBV10-1; 9 bases are shared with TRBD2. Germline V lookup: CDR1 WNHNN, CDR2 SYGVQD (reference sequence). The CDR3 is made up of 14 amino acids. V lost 9 bases and J lost 7; bases outside the gene matches: 10. For the CDR3, the DNA is TGCGCCAGGACTAGCGGCCAGACAACAAATGAGCAGTTCTTC. Encoded protein: CARTSGQTTNEQFF.

In its sample, this clone was seen a few times. V usage is TRBV7-2 and J usage is TRBJ2-1; perhaps TRBD2 as D (5 bases). The CDR3 sequence is 13 residues long. Germline assignment: CDR1 SGHTA and CDR2 FQGNSA. Trimming cost V 3 bases and J 8 bases, with 11 bases left between them. The CDR3 region is CASSFGGYYEQFF. As DNA, the CDR3 is TGTGCCAGCAGCTTCGGCGGGTACTATGAGCAGTTCTTC.

This chain uses TRBV7-9 with TRBJ1-1; no definite D call. V lost 2 bases and J 7 bases, leaving 8 bases between the germline ends. The CDR3 contains 12 residues. Germline values: CDR1 SEHNR, CDR2 FQNEAQ (reference sequence). Here the CDR3 DNA reads TGTGCCAGCAGCTTAATCCGGGGTGAAGCTTTCTTT. It specifies CASSLIRGEAFF.